This is a list of T cell receptor beta chains from one sample in a study of control samples from healthy donors and cancer patients. Generated by immunoSEQ multiplex PCR, the TCRdb table keeps only in-frame clones and is missing some. Of 110,000 or so clones listed, about 80% are singletons. Sequencing was done on a sample of blood. The receptors were sampled from a man in his late teens or twenties in good health. Both conserved end residues are part of each CDR3. The D gene is left open where the match is weak. Clone sizes are given selectively: once, few, many, or a class where the clone is expanded.

clone size: NA; V gene: TRBV19; D gene: NA; J gene: TRBJ2-2; CDR3 protein: CASGGRGRDSGELFF; CDR3 DNA: TGTGCCAGCGGGGGGAGGGGGCGTGATTCCGGGGAGCTGTTTTTT
clone size: NA; V gene: TRBV28; D gene: NA; J gene: TRBJ1-1; CDR3 protein: CASSLPVGTEAFF; CDR3 DNA: TGTGCCAGCAGCCTTCCGGTGGGTACTGAAGCTTTCTTT
clone size: NA; V gene: TRBV5-1; D gene: NA; J gene: TRBJ2-5; CDR3 protein: CASSFDRTANQYF; CDR3 DNA: TGCGCCAGCAGCTTTGACAGGACCGCGAACCAGTACTTC
clone size: once; V gene: TRBV6-1; D gene: NA; J gene: TRBJ1-4; CDR3 protein: CASSEAPGPTNEKLFF; CDR3 DNA: TGTGCCAGCAGTGAAGCCCCGGGGCCAACTAATGAAAAACTGTTTTTT
clone size: NA; V gene: TRBV28; D gene: NA; J gene: TRBJ2-3; CDR3 protein: CASNGPFISTDTQYF; CDR3 DNA: TGTGCCAGCAACGGACCCTTTATTAGCACAGATACGCAGTATTTT
clone size: NA; V gene: TRBV19; D gene: TRBD2; J gene: TRBJ2-1; CDR3 protein: CASSIAPAGGLNEQFF; CDR3 DNA: TGTGCCAGTAGTATAGCACCAGCGGGGGGGCTTAATGAGCAGTTCTTC
clone size: few; V gene: TRBV27; D gene: NA; J gene: TRBJ1-6; CDR3 protein: CASWDGGLTPLHF; CDR3 DNA: TGTGCCAGCTGGGACGGGGGGTTAACACCCCTCCACTTT
clone size: few; V gene: TRBV4-1; D gene: NA; J gene: TRBJ1-6; CDR3 protein: CASSQDREWGGSPLHF; CDR3 DNA: TGCGCCAGCAGCCAAGATCGGGAATGGGGGGGTTCACCCCTCCACTTT
clone size: NA; V gene: TRBV19; D gene: TRBD1; J gene: TRBJ1-3; CDR3 protein: CASSPTGQGAGNTIYF; CDR3 DNA: TGTGCCAGTAGTCCAACCGGACAGGGCGCTGGAAACACCATATATTTT
clone size: NA; V gene: TRBV7-2; D gene: TRBD1; J gene: TRBJ2-3; CDR3 protein: CASSFIEGASDTQYF; CDR3 DNA: TGTGCCAGCAGCTTCATTGAGGGGGCCTCAGATACGCAGTATTTT
clone size: NA; V gene: TRBV6-2/TRBV6-3; D gene: NA; J gene: TRBJ2-1; CDR3 protein: CASSYLQGQSYNEQFF; CDR3 DNA: TGTGCCAGCAGTTACCTACAGGGACAATCCTACAATGAGCAGTTCTTC
clone size: few; V gene: TRBV18; D gene: NA; J gene: TRBJ2-6; CDR3 protein: CASSPLSPGSGANVLTF; CDR3 DNA: TGTGCCAGCTCACCACTATCTCCCGGGTCTGGGGCCAACGTCCTGACTTTC
clone size: NA; V gene: TRBV7-9; D gene: NA; J gene: TRBJ2-2; CDR3 protein: CASSPWRGTGELFF; CDR3 DNA: TGTGCCAGCAGCCCATGGAGGGGGACCGGGGAGCTGTTTTTT